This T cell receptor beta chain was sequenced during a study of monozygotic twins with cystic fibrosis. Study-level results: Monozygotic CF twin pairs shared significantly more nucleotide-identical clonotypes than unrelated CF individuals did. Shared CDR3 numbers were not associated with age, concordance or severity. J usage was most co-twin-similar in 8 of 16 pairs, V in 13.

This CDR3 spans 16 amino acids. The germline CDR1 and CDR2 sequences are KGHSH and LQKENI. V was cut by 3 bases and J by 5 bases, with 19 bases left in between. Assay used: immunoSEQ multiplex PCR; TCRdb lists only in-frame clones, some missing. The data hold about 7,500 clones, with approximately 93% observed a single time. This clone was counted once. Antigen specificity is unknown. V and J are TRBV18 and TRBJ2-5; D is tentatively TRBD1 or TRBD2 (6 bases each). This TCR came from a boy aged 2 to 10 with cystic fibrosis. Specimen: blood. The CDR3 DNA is TGTGCCAGCTCACCGAACCAGGGGACTCGGTTGGAGACCCAGTACTTC. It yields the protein CASSPNQGTRLETQYF. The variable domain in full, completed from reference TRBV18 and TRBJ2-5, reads NAGVMQNPRHLVRRRGQEARLRCSPMKGHSHVYWYRQLPEEGLKFMVYLQKENIIDESGMPKERFSAEFPKEGPSILRIQQVVRGDSAAYFCASSPNQGTRLETQYFGPGTRLLVL.